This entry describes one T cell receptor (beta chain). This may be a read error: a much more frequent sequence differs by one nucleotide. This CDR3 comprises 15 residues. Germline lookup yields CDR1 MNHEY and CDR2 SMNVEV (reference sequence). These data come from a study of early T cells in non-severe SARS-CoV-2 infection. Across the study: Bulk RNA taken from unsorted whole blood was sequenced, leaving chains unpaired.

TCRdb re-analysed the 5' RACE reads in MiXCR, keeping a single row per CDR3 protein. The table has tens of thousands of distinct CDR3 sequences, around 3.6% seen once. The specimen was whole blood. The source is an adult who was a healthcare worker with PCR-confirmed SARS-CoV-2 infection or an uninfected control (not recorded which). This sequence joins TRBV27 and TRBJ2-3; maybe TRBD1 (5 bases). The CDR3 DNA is TGTACCAGCACCAGTGGGCTAGGGGGCACAGATACGCAGTATTTT. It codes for CTSTSGLGGTDTQYF.